The rows below give T cell receptor beta chains drawn from one sample of a study of CD8 T cells in Susac syndrome. One entry per CDR3 protein results from TCRdb running MiXCR on the immunoSEQ multiplex PCR reads. The sample consists of some 150,000 distinct CDR3 sequences, 90% to 97% of them appearing once. The material sequenced was CD4+ T cells from PBMCs. These receptors all come from a human donor with Susac syndrome. Both conserved end residues are part of each CDR3. Fields, in order: J gene, V gene, clone size, D gene, CDR3 DNA, CDR3 protein. A D gene is named only where the DNA matches it firmly. Clone size is not always given. Where it is, it says once, few, many or a class for expanded clones.

>TRBJ2-1|TRBV3-1|NA|NA
TGTGCCAGCAGCCAAGGGAGGGACCGCCCGTACAATGAGCAGTTCTTC
CASSQGRDRPYNEQFF
>TRBJ2-3|TRBV11-2|NA|NA
TGTGCCAGCAGCTTACTAGCTAGCACAGATACGCAGTATTTT
CASSLLASTDTQYF
>TRBJ2-7|TRBV5-6|NA|TRBD2
TGTGCCAGCAGCCTCGCGGGGGATGGGCAGTACGAGCAGTACTTC
CASSLAGDGQYEQYF
>TRBJ2-3|TRBV28|NA|TRBD2
TGTGCCAGCAGCGGACTAGCGGGAGAGAAGGTGTATTTT
CASSGLAGEKVYF
>TRBJ2-1|TRBV4-1|NA|TRBD2
TGCGCCAGCAGCCAAAATTCGGGACTAGCGTGGGAGCAGTTCTTC
CASSQNSGLAWEQFF
>TRBJ1-2|TRBV2|NA|NA
TGTGCCAGCAGCGAGGACCGGAACTATGGCTACACCTTC
CASSEDRNYGYTF
>TRBJ2-3|TRBV15|NA|NA
TGTGCCACCACCCAGAGTCGACAGGTCGTGACAGATACGCAGTATTTT
CATTQSRQVVTDTQYF
>TRBJ2-3|TRBV7-3|NA|TRBD2
TGTGCCAGCAGGCAGACTAGCGGGAGGGCAGATACGCAGTATTTT
CASRQTSGRADTQYF
>TRBJ1-3|TRBV5-6|NA|NA
TGTGCCAGCAGCTTGGATCCATCGGAAAGAACCATATATTTT
CASSLDPSERTIYF
>TRBJ2-7|TRBV29-1|NA|NA
TGCAGCGTTGATCGGGGGAATAGCTACGAGCAGTACTTC
CSVDRGNSYEQYF
>TRBJ1-6|TRBV3-1|once|TRBD1
TGTGCCAGCAGCCTGGGACAGGGGAGGAGTTCACCCCTCCACTTT
CASSLGQGRSSPLHF
>TRBJ2-2|TRBV7-3|NA|NA
TGTGCCAGCAGCTTAGAAGCAGGTGGAACCGGGGAGCTGTTTTTT
CASSLEAGGTGELFF
>TRBJ2-7|TRBV11-2|once|NA
TGTGCCAGCAGCCAAACGGGCAGGGCCTACCTGGGCGAGCAGTACTTC
CASSQTGRAYLGEQYF
>TRBJ1-1|TRBV20-1|NA|NA
TGCAGTGCTAGATCCCCACTTGGGACTGAAGCTTTCTTT
CSARSPLGTEAFF
>TRBJ1-1|TRBV24-1|NA|NA
TGTGCCACCAGTGATCGGACATCAACTGAAGCTTTCTTT
CATSDRTSTEAFF
>TRBJ1-5|TRBV2|NA|NA
TGTGCCAGCAGGAGGGGCGACATACATCTGCCCCAGCATTTT
CASRRGDIHLPQHF
>TRBJ1-3|TRBV25-1|once|TRBD1
TGTGCCAGCAGTGAAAGATGGGACAGAGCTGGAAACACCATATATTTT
CASSERWDRAGNTIYF
>TRBJ2-1|TRBV7-9|NA|NA
TGTGCCAGCAGCTTAGAGCTGACCAACAATGAGCAGTTCTTC
CASSLELTNNEQFF
>TRBJ1-4|TRBV7-9|NA|NA
TGTGCCAGCGACACGGGGATGAGGGAAAAACTGTTTTTT
CASDTGMREKLFF
>TRBJ2-2|TRBV2|NA|NA
TGTGCCAGCCGGACAAGGAACACCGGGGAGCTGTTTTTT
CASRTRNTGELFF
>TRBJ2-1|TRBV5-4|NA|NA
TGTGCCAGCAGCGTGCGCTGGGTGGGTGAGCAGTTCTTC
CASSVRWVGEQFF
>TRBJ2-7|TRBV6-6|NA|TRBD1
TGTGCCAGCACCACCGGGACAGGGGCCAACGAGCAGTACTTC
CASTTGTGANEQYF
>TRBJ2-5|TRBV5-1|NA|NA
TGCGCCAGCAGCTTTCTTAGTGTTTTTACCTCGGAGACCCAGTACTTC
CASSFLSVFTSETQYF
>TRBJ2-3|TRBV27|NA|NA
TGTGCCACCCGGGACCACGCAGATACGCAGTATTTT
CATRDHADTQYF
>TRBJ1-5|TRBV20-1|NA|NA
TGCAGTGCCCCGACAGTCAATCAGCCCCAGCATTTT
CSAPTVNQPQHF
>TRBJ2-7|TRBV6-5|NA|NA
TGTGCCAGCAGTCGTTTGGGGAGATCCTACGAGCAGTACTTC
CASSRLGRSYEQYF
>TRBJ2-7|TRBV29-1|NA|NA
TGCAGCGTTTTAAACTGGGACTACGAGCAGTACTTC
CSVLNWDYEQYF
>TRBJ2-7|TRBV28|few|NA
TGTGCCAGCAGTTTAAATCCGGGCCTCTACGAGCAGTACTTC
CASSLNPGLYEQYF
>TRBJ2-7|TRBV2|NA|NA
TGTGCCAGCAGTACACACTTATGGGAGCAGTACTTC
CASSTHLWEQYF
>TRBJ1-6|TRBV20-1|NA|NA
TGCAGTGCCCCAACAGGGCCACCAAATAATTCACCCCTCCACTTT
CSAPTGPPNNSPLHF